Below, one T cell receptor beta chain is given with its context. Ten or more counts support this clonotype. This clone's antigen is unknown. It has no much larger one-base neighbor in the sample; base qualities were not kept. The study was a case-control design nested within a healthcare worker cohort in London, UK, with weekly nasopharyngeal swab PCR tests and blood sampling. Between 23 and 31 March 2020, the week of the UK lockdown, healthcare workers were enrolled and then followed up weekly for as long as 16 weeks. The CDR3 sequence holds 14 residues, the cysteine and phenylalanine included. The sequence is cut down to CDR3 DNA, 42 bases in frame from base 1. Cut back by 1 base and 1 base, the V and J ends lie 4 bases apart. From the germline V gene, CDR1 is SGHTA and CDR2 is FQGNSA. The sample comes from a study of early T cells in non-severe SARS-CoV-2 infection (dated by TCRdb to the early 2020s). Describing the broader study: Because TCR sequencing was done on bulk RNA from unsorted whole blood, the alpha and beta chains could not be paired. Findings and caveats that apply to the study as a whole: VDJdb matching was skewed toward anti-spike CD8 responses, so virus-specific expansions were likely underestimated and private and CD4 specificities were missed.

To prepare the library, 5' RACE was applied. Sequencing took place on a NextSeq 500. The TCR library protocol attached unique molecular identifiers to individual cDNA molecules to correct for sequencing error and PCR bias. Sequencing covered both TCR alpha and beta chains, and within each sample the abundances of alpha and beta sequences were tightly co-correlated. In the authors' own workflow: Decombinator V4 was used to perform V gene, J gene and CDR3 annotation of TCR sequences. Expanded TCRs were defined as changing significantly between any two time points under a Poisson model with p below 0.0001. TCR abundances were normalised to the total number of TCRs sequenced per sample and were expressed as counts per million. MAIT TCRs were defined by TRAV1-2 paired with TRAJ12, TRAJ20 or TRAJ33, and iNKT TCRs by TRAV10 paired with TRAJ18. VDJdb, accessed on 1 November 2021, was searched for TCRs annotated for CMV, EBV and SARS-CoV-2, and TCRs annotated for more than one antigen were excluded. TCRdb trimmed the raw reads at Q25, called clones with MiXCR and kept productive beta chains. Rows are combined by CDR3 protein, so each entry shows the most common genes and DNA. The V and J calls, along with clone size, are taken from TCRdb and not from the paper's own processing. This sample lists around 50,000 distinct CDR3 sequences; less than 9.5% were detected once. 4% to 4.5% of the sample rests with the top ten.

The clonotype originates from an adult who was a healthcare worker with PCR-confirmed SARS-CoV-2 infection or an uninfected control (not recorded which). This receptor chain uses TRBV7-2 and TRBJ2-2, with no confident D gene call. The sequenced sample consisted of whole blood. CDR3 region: CASSLDRNTGELFF. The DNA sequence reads TGTGCCAGCAGCTTAGACCGGAACACCGGGGAGCTGTTTTTT.